This T cell receptor beta chain was recovered during a study of early T cells in non-severe SARS-CoV-2 infection (dated by TCRdb to the early 2020s). Concerning the study at large: Bulk RNA from unsorted whole blood was used for TCR sequencing, so alpha and beta chains could not be paired.

The investigation overall reported the following: VDJdb matching was skewed toward anti-spike CD8 responses and likely underestimated virus-specific expansions, missing private and CD4 specificities.

The CDR1 and CDR2 encoded by the germline V gene are MNHEY and SVGAGI. V trim: 2 bases; J trim: 2 bases; unmatched bases: 5. The CDR3 covers 15 residues, taking in both the cysteine and the phenylalanine. CDR3 DNA only is kept here, 45 bases in frame from base 1. This clonotype was detected ten times or more. No cognate antigen has been identified for it. No qualities accompany the bases; no much larger clone lies one base away. The library was built by means of 5' RACE. The sequencer listed for this sample is NextSeq 500. The TCR library protocol attached unique molecular identifiers to individual cDNA molecules to correct for sequencing error and PCR bias. Both TCR alpha and beta chains were sequenced, and tight co-correlation was observed between alpha and beta sequence abundances in each sample. As for the original processing: Decombinator V4 was used to perform V gene, J gene and CDR3 annotation of TCR sequences. TCRs were defined as expanded if a significant change between any two time points was detected under a Poisson model with p below 0.0001. TCR abundances were normalised to the total number of TCRs sequenced in each sample and reported as counts per million. TRAV1-2 paired with TRAJ12, TRAJ20 or TRAJ33 defined MAIT TCRs, while TRAV10 paired with TRAJ18 defined iNKT TCRs. VDJdb, accessed 1 November 2021, was searched for CMV, EBV and SARS-CoV-2 annotated TCRs, excluding TCRs annotated for multiple antigens. TCRdb reran the public reads through fastp at Q25 and MiXCR, keeping productive beta chains. One record per CDR3 amino acid sequence lists the most common genes and DNA. The authors' filters were not applied to this entry. This sample lists 25,000 to 35,000 distinct CDR3 sequences; around 6% were detected once. The ten biggest clones cover around 34% of the sample.

Set within a cohort of healthcare workers in London, UK, this nested case-control study involved weekly PCR testing of nasopharyngeal swabs along with blood sampling. Healthcare workers were recruited during the week of the UK lockdown, between 23 and 31 March 2020, and followed weekly for up to 16 weeks. This sequence was found in an adult who was a healthcare worker with PCR-confirmed SARS-CoV-2 infection or an uninfected control (not recorded which). Specimen: whole blood, collected at baseline. The rearranged chain carries TRBV6-5 and TRBJ2-7, with 8 junctional bases fitting TRBD1. The CDR3 in this case is CASSYDRDRTYEQYF. The sequence in DNA is TGTGCCAGCAGTTACGATAGGGACAGGACCTACGAGCAGTACTTC.